Listed here are 22 T cell receptor beta chains from one sample, sequenced in a study of preoperative IRX-2 immunotherapy in early breast cancer. Treatment denoted: preoperative locoregional IRX-2 cytokine immunotherapy. Repertoires were generated with immunoSEQ multiplex PCR, while TCRdb's copy carries only in-frame clones and drops some. The data show approximately 27,000 clones, more than 80% seen once. The sequencing here drew on lymph node tissue, taken after IRX-2 immunotherapy. Source of these receptors: a human donor with breast cancer.

The chain recombines TRBV18 with TRBJ1-1; TRBD1 agrees at 7 bases. CDR3 length: 17 residues. Germline V gene sequence: CDR1 KGHSH, CDR2 LQKENI. V trimming: 5 bases; J trimming: 0 bases; junction bases outside the gene matches: 12. The CDR3 loop reads CASSNLGGPIVNTEAFF. The DNA for the CDR3 is TGTGCCAGCTCAAACCTAGGGGGCCCCATTGTGAACACTGAAGCTTTCTTT.

This clone was observed a handful of times. The chain joins TRBV6-8 to TRBJ2-3; D is perhaps TRBD1 (6 bases). Trimming pared 0 bases from V and 7 bases from J, leaving 11 bases between. The length of the CDR3 is 14 residues. CDR1 and CDR2 from the germline V gene are MNHGY and SAAAGT. The CDR3 spells CASSYSSRGHTQYF. The CDR3 region has the DNA TGTGCCAGCAGTTACTCGAGCAGGGGTCATACGCAGTATTTT.

The CDR3 sequence is CASSLEPYGYTF. DNA of the CDR3: TGCGCCAGCAGTTTAGAGCCGTATGGCTACACCTTC. This sequence joins TRBV10-2 and TRBJ1-2; no firm D call. This CDR3 spans 12 amino acids. The germline V gene encodes CDR1 WSHSY and CDR2 SAAADI. With 5 bases removed from V and 5 bases from J, the gap between germline ends came to 9 bases.

V is TRBV29-1 and J is TRBJ1-5, with 9 nucleotides matching TRBD1. This CDR3 has 13 residues. The J segment lost 6 bases and the V segment lost 5 bases, leaving 5 bases of the junction unmatched. CDR1 is SQVTM and CDR2 is ANQGSEA in the germline V gene. CDR3 sequence: CSVRQGEFQPQHF. The CDR3 DNA reads as TGCAGCGTTCGACAGGGGGAATTTCAGCCCCAGCATTTT.

In its sample, this clone was seen once. The J gene is TRBJ1-2, the V gene TRBV7-4, with 7 bases identical to TRBD1. V shed 5 bases, J shed 2 bases, and the junction held 8 bases outside the gene matches. The germline V gene has CDR1 SGHVT and CDR2 SQSDAQ. The CDR3 has 15 amino acids. CDR3 sequence (DNA): TGTGCCAGCAGCATTCGACAGGGCCAAAACTATGGCTACACCTTC. This sequence encodes CASSIRQGQNYGYTF.

This clone was picked up a small number of times. The V and J genes are TRBV12-5 and TRBJ2-7, with TRBD2 as a possible D gene (7 bases). In germline, CDR1 is LGHNT, CDR2 FRNRAP. This CDR3 comprises 13 residues. The CDR3 protein is CASVSGGPYEQYV. The DNA of the CDR3 is TGTGCCAGCGTCTCCGGGGGGCCCTACGAGCAGTACGTC.

The rearrangement links TRBV19 to TRBJ2-3, with 7 bases lining up with TRBD2. V was clipped by 1 base and J by 5 bases; unmatched bases: 6. Looked up from germline, CDR1 is LNHDA and CDR2 is SQIVND (reference sequence). The CDR3 consists of 15 residues. The CDR3 here is CASSIVQRGKDTQYF. The CDR3, as DNA: TGTGCCAGTAGTATAGTTCAGCGGGGTAAAGATACGCAGTATTTT.

This CDR3 is CASSPDRSTGELFF. The CDR3 DNA sequence: TGTGCCAGCTCACCAGACAGGTCGACCGGGGAGCTGTTTTTT. This chain links TRBV18 with TRBJ2-2, with D perhaps matching TRBD1 (6 bases). The CDR3 loop spans 14 amino acids. Trimming took off 2 bases at V and 5 bases at J, with 9 bases between the two ends. Germline V gene sequence: CDR1 KGHSH, CDR2 LQKENI.

The chain links TRBV19 to TRBJ1-2; tentative D call: TRBD1 (5 bases). The CDR3 runs to 13 residues. The V gene's germline CDR1 is LNHDA and CDR2 SQIVND (reference sequence). V was trimmed by 4 bases and J by 7 bases, leaving 13 bases between them. The chain's CDR3 is CASSNPRVGGYTF. DNA of the CDR3: TGTGCCAGTAGTAACCCCAGGGTTGGTGGCTACACCTTC.

The V and J genes are TRBV28 and TRBJ2-7, with D perhaps TRBD1 (6 bases). The length of the CDR3 is 14 residues. V lost 1 base, J lost 9 bases, and 16 bases lay in between. Germline V CDR1 and CDR2: MDHEN, SYDVKM. CDR3 region: CASSLSQGNLGQYV. CDR3 DNA sequence: TGTGCCAGCAGTTTATCACAGGGTAACCTCGGGCAGTACGTC.

This sequence joins TRBV19 and TRBJ1-6, with 7 positions matching TRBD1. Looked up from germline, CDR1 is LNHDA and CDR2 is SQIVND (reference sequence). CDR3 length equals 15 residues. With V trimmed by 5 bases and J by 7 bases, 8 bases remained unmatched. The CDR3 DNA is TGTGCCAGTAGTGAAACGGGACAGTTCAATTCACCCCTCCACTTT. Translating it yields CASSETGQFNSPLHF.

This clone was detected once. The chain links TRBV29-1 to TRBJ1-6; D is unresolved. V gave up 4 bases and J gave up 7 bases, with 11 bases separating them. This CDR3 is 13 amino acids long. Germline CDR1 reads SQVTM; CDR2 reads ANQGSEA. CDR3 nucleotide sequence: TGCAGCGTTGGGTCCGGGTCCAATTCACCCCTCCACTTT. Translating it yields CSVGSGSNSPLHF.

CDR3 loop: CASKGAGGAGELFF. The CDR3 nucleotides read TGTGCCAGCAAAGGGGCAGGAGGGGCCGGGGAGCTGTTTTTT. This sequence joins TRBV28 and TRBJ2-2; maybe TRBD2 (6 bases). Trimming removed 7 bases from V and 6 bases from J, with 15 bases in between. Germline CDR1 is MDHEN and CDR2 is SYDVKM. CDR3 length: 14 residues.

The genes are TRBV14 and TRBJ2-1; D gene uncertain. V lost 1 base and J lost 14, with 15 bases in between. The CDR3 consists of 13 residues. Germline loops: CDR1 SGHDN, CDR2 FVKESK. CDR3 bases: TGTGCCAGCAGCCAAGTAGTTACGAGCTCTGAGTTCTTC. Its translation is CASSQVVTSSEFF.

The chain is built from TRBV19 and TRBJ1-5; a weak D match, TRBD1 (6 bases). The germline V and J ends were trimmed by 3 bases and 6 bases, with 12 bases remaining between them. From germline, CDR1 is LNHDA and CDR2 SQIVND (reference sequence). This CDR3 is built from 14 residues. CDR3 region: CASSMLQGSQPQHF. CDR3 coding DNA: TGTGCCAGTAGTATGCTCCAGGGGAGTCAGCCCCAGCATTTT.

The chain employs TRBV18 and TRBJ2-7; either TRBD1 or TRBD2 may supply D (5 bases each). The CDR3 is made up of 12 amino acids. Germline lookup yields CDR1 KGHSH and CDR2 LQKENI. V lost 2 bases and J lost 3, with 5 bases in between. The CDR3 region is CASSPGGYEQYF. The CDR3 nucleotides are TGTGCCAGCTCACCAGGGGGCTACGAGCAGTACTTC.

The chain combines TRBV19 with TRBJ1-1, with D possibly TRBD1 on 6 matching bases. The CDR3 has 14 amino acids. The ends were cut back, 11 bases at V and 1 base at J, with 17 bases in the middle. CDR1 and CDR2 from the germline V gene are LNHDA and SQIVND (reference sequence). The CDR3 sequence: CAGRAGGRNTEAFF. The DNA for the CDR3 is TGTGCCGGCCGAGCGGGGGGCAGGAACACTGAAGCTTTCTTT. Full variable domain (remainder filled in from reference TRBV19 and TRBJ1-1): DGGITQSPKYLFRKEGQNVTLSCEQNLNHDAMYWYRQDPGQGLRLIYYSQIVNDFQKGDIAEGYSVSREKKESFPLTVTSAQKNPTAFYLCAGRAGGRNTEAFFGQGTRLTVV.

V usage is TRBV19 and J usage is TRBJ2-1; possible D gene TRBD2, 5 bases. The V gene's germline CDR1 is LNHDA and CDR2 SQIVND (reference sequence). The CDR3 spans 14 residues. V was shortened by 0 bases and J by 4 bases, with 7 bases between the two germline ends. DNA for the CDR3: TGTGCCAGTAGTATAGAACGGACTTACAATGAGCAGTTCTTC. Translating it yields CASSIERTYNEQFF.

The chain uses TRBV19 and TRBJ1-2; 7 nucleotides line up with TRBD1. V was clipped by 4 bases and J by 5 bases; unmatched bases: 10. In germline, CDR1 is LNHDA, CDR2 SQIVND (reference sequence). There are 15 residues in the CDR3. In nucleotides, the CDR3 is TGTGCCAGTAGTACCTCGACAGGGATTAGGTATGGCTACACCTTC. Its translation: CASSTSTGIRYGYTF.

This chain uses TRBV1 with TRBJ2-1; TRBD1, as called in the table, went unchecked against the DNA. TRBV1 counts as a pseudogene. This CDR3 is 14 amino acids long. The CDR3 reads CTSSGTASYNEQFF. CDR3 sequence (DNA): TGCACCAGCAGTGGGACAGCCTCCTACAATGAGCAGTTCTTC.

This chain connects TRBV6-8 to TRBJ1-6; 7 positions match TRBD1. CDR3 length equals 13 residues. From germline, CDR1 is MNHGY and CDR2 SAAAGT. Trimming at V came to 4 bases and at J to 14 bases, leaving 8 bases not matched to a gene. CDR3 coding DNA: TGTGCCAGCAGTTCTCCCGACAGGGCAGCCCTCCACTTT. Translating it yields CASSSPDRAALHF.

The rearrangement links TRBV30 to TRBJ2-7; D is possibly TRBD2 (6 bases). This CDR3 is built from 14 residues. CDR1 GTSNPN and CDR2 SVGIG come from the germline V gene (reference sequence). Trimming removed 3 bases from V and 7 bases from J, with 19 bases in between. In nucleotides, the CDR3 is TGTGCCTGGAGCCGTTCGGGACTCTTGGGAGAGCAGTACTTC. The encoded protein is CAWSRSGLLGEQYF.